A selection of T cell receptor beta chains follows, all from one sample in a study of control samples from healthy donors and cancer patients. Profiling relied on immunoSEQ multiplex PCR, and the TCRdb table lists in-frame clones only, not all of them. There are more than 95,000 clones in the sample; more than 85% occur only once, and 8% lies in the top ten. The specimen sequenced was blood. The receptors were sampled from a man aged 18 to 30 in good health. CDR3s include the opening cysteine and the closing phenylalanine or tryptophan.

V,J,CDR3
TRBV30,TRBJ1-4,CAWARMGATNEKLFF
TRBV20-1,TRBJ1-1,CSAGSNTEAFF
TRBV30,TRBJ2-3,CAWRAGGPWDTQYF
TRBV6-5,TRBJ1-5,CASSLTGAFNQPQHF
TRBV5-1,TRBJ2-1,CASSLIPLTGYDANEQFF
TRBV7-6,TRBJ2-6,CASSKETGPGSGANVLTF
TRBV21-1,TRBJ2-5,CASTLGGQETQYF
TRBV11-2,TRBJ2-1,CASSLPNNEQFF
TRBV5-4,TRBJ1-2,CASSQTPGQGSDGYTF
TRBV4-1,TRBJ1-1,CASSQGGFTEAFF
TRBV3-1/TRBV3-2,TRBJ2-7,CPSSQDISRGRQYF
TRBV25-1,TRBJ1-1,CASSEYETHEAFF
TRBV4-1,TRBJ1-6,CASSQDWGAMSYNSPLHF
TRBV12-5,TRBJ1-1,CASGLQGTEAFF
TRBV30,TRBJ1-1,CAWRTLNTEAFF
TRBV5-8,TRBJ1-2,CAILDSEGLNYGYTF
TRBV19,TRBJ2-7,CASTVSVFRQGNIYEQYF
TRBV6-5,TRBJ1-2,CASSYLQQNYGYTF
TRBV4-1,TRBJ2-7,CASSPRQGPEQYF
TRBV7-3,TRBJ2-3,CASSLTGLAGRDTQYF
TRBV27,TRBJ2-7,CASSTAGGPYEQYF
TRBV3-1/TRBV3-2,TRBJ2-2,CASSQDREVPPGELFF
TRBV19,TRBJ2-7,CASSIGTGPYEQYF
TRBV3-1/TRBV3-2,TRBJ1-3,CASSQVPRRTGLGNTIYF
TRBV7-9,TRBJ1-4,CASSLASKGTNEKLFF
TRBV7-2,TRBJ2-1,CASSDGGRERRGEQFF
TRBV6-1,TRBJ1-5,CASSEGTGGFYSNQPQHF
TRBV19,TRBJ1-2,CASSMRGNRDYGYTF